Each of the 25 T cell receptor beta chains below was sequenced from the same sample in a study of glioma-infiltrating T cells after dendritic cell vaccination. The time point was: after dendritic cell vaccination, including at tumor progression/relapse. Profiling relied on immunoSEQ multiplex PCR, and the TCRdb table lists in-frame clones only, not all of them. The sample consists of more than 55,000 clones, more than 75% of them appearing once. The sequencing here drew on blood, taken after dendritic cell vaccination. These receptors came from a human donor with glioblastoma.

This sequence joins TRBV5-4 and TRBJ1-1; 7 nucleotides align to TRBD1. This CDR3 comprises 17 residues. Losses at the gene ends were 4 bases for V and 1 base for J; bases not matched to a gene: 13. CDR1 and CDR2 from the germline V gene are SGHNT and YYREEE (reference sequence). The CDR3 region is CASSLEAKGGPNTEAFF. The CDR3 DNA follows: TGTGCCAGCAGCCTCGAGGCGAAAGGGGGCCCGAACACTGAAGCTTTCTTT.

This sequence joins TRBV5-4 and TRBJ2-3; 10 positions agree with TRBD2. The V gene's germline CDR1 is SGHNT and CDR2 YYREEE (reference sequence). Trimming cost V 3 bases and J 4 bases; bases outside gene matches: 5. This CDR3 has 15 amino acids. The CDR3 protein is CASSSGLARADTQYF. The CDR3 coding sequence is TGTGCCAGCAGCTCGGGACTAGCGCGAGCAGATACGCAGTATTTT.

This sequence joins TRBV5-1 and TRBJ1-1; 7 nucleotides agree with TRBD1. The CDR3 covers 14 residues. Germline trimming cut 3 bases from V and 3 bases from J; bases unmatched to any gene: 5. The germline V gene has CDR1 SGHRS and CDR2 YFSETQ. CDR3 in DNA: TGCGCCAGCAGCTCGGGGACAGCGGACACTGAAGCTTTCTTT. Its protein is CASSSGTADTEAFF.

The chain couples TRBV5-4 to TRBJ2-7; 7 nucleotides line up with TRBD1. This CDR3 region has 15 residues. V trimming: 0 bases; J trimming: 1 base; junction bases outside the gene matches: 4. Looked up from germline, CDR1 is SGHNT and CDR2 is YYREEE (reference sequence). CDR3 amino acids: CASSLGGQASYEQYF. DNA for the CDR3: TGTGCCAGCAGCTTGGGCGGACAGGCTTCCTACGAGCAGTACTTC.

This clone was seen a handful of times. J is TRBJ1-1 and V is TRBV6-4; 8 positions agree with TRBD1. The CDR3 has 13 amino acids. J lost 4 bases, V lost 6 bases, and 4 bases had no gene match. CDR1 MRHNA and CDR2 SNTAGT come from the germline V gene. The CDR3 bases are TGTGCCAGCAGCGGTGACAGGGGCACTGAAGCTTTCTTT. It specifies CASSGDRGTEAFF.

V and J are TRBV27 and TRBJ1-2; TRBD1 matches at 8 bases. Germline CDR1 reads MNHEY; CDR2 reads SMNVEV (reference sequence). The CDR3 is 15 residues long. V dropped 5 bases and J dropped 5; count of bases not matched to a gene: 10. The CDR3 region is CASSARDRLPYGYTF. The CDR3 nucleotides read TGTGCCAGCAGTGCCCGGGACAGGTTACCGTATGGCTACACCTTC.

Concerning this clone: This same CDR3 is encoded by further DNA sequences in the sample. This chain links TRBV11-3 with TRBJ1-6; 9 nucleotides agree with TRBD1. Germline CDR1 reads SGHNT; CDR2 reads YENEEA. The junction had 9 bases not matched to a gene; V was cut back by 4 bases and J by 8 bases. This CDR3 is built from 16 residues. CDR3 DNA sequence: TGTGCCAGCAGCTATCGTCTCGGGACAGGGTATTCACCCCTCCACTTT. Translation: CASSYRLGTGYSPLHF. Full variable domain (remainder filled in from reference TRBV11-3 and TRBJ1-6): EAGVVQSPRYKIIEKKQPVAFWCNPISGHNTLYWYLQNLGQGPELLIRYENEEAVDDSQLPKDRFSAERLKGVDSTLKIQPAELGDSAVYLCASSYRLGTGYSPLHFGNGTRLTVT.

The genes are TRBV5-1 and TRBJ1-1; 11 positions match TRBD1. Germline V gives CDR1 SGHRS, CDR2 YFSETQ. The J segment lost 2 bases and the V segment lost 9 bases, leaving 9 bases of the junction unmatched. CDR3 length equals 15 residues. CDR3 protein: CATRTGGFSNTEAFF. DNA for the CDR3: TGCGCCACTCGGACAGGGGGCTTTTCAAACACTGAAGCTTTCTTT.

The CDR3 nucleotides read TGTGCCAGCAGCTCTACCAGGGGCATGGTAGATACGCAGTATTTT. This sequence encodes CASSSTRGMVDTQYF. This chain uses TRBV7-8 with TRBJ2-3; D is possibly TRBD1 (6 bases). Germline CDR1 is SGHVS and CDR2 is FQNEAQ. V was trimmed by 4 bases and J by 5 bases, leaving 16 bases between them. There are 15 residues in the CDR3.

This clone was seen a handful of times. The genes are TRBV18 and TRBJ1-1, with D hard to call. The CDR3 runs 15 residues. Germline V gives CDR1 KGHSH, CDR2 LQKENI. Trimming took 2 bases from V and 0 from J, leaving 10 bases between them. The CDR3 spells CASSPGAALNTEAFF. In nucleotides, the CDR3 is TGTGCCAGCTCACCAGGAGCAGCTTTGAACACTGAAGCTTTCTTT.

V gene TRBV7-9 combines with J gene TRBJ2-5; 7 bases line up with TRBD1. The CDR3 totals 14 residues. V was clipped by 4 bases and J by 1 base; unmatched bases: 3. Germline CDR1 SEHNR, CDR2 FQNEAQ (reference sequence). In DNA, the CDR3 is TGTGCCAGCAGCTCTTGGACAGGCCAAGAGACCCAGTACTTC. Translating it yields CASSSWTGQETQYF.

V is TRBV6-5 and J is TRBJ1-6; 11 bases align to TRBD1. Per the germline V gene, CDR1 is MNHEY and CDR2 is SVGAGI. The trim removed 5 bases at V and 10 bases at J, leaving 4 bases unmatched. The CDR3 spans 14 residues. CDR3 sequence: CASSTGQGGSPLHF. The CDR3 nucleotides are TGTGCCAGCAGTACGGGACAGGGGGGATCACCCCTCCACTTT.

This clone was recorded once. The chain carries TRBV5-1 and TRBJ1-4, with 7 bases aligning to TRBD1. The CDR3 has 15 residues. Trimming took 4 bases from V and 7 from J; bases not matched to a gene: 10. Germline CDR1 is SGHRS and CDR2 is YFSETQ. The CDR3 loop reads CASSDSQGIGEKLFF. The CDR3 coding sequence is TGCGCCAGCAGCGATTCACAGGGGATTGGTGAAAAACTGTTTTTT.

This clone has a single count. The chain is built from TRBV29-1 and TRBJ1-2, with D tentatively TRBD1 (6 bases). Trimming took off 2 bases at V and 1 base at J, with 11 bases between the two ends. Germline V gives CDR1 SQVTM, CDR2 ANQGSEA. This CDR3 is built from 14 residues. Here the CDR3 DNA reads TGCAGCGTTGAATTTGACAGGCGTAACTATGGCTACACCTTC. As protein: CSVEFDRRNYGYTF.

The rearrangement joins TRBV30 to TRBJ1-2, with 8 nucleotides matching TRBD1. Germline V lookup: CDR1 GTSNPN, CDR2 SVGIG (reference sequence). CDR3 length equals 16 residues. J was trimmed by 7 bases and V by 3 bases; bases with no gene match: 16. CDR3 loop: CAWSLGQVGNSGGYTF. Here the CDR3 DNA reads TGTGCCTGGAGCTTGGGACAGGTGGGGAACTCGGGTGGCTACACCTTC. The complete variable domain, with remaining parts taken from reference TRBV30 and TRBJ1-2, reads SQTIHQWPATLVQPVGSPLSLECTVEGTSNPNLYWYRQAAGRGLQLLFYSVGIGQISSEVPQNLSASRPQDRQFILSSKKLLLSDSGFYLCAWSLGQVGNSGGYTFGSGTRLTVV.

The V gene is TRBV4-3, the J gene TRBJ2-5; 8 nucleotides line up with TRBD1. This CDR3 is built from 13 residues. With 4 bases clipped from V and 2 bases from J, the junction kept 0 bases outside the gene matches. CDR1 and CDR2 from the germline V gene are LGHNA and YSLEER. The CDR3 DNA reads as TGCGCCAGCAGCCGGGACAGGCAAGAGACCCAGTACTTC. Translation gives CASSRDRQETQYF.

The chain couples TRBV27 to TRBJ2-1; 7 bases fit TRBD1. V shed 7 bases and J 0 bases; nucleotides not matched to a gene: 3. The CDR3 has 14 amino acids. Germline CDR1 reads MNHEY; CDR2 reads SMNVEV (reference sequence). The CDR3 nucleotides read TGTGCCAGCACACGACAGGGCTCCTACAATGAGCAGTTCTTC. Protein: CASTRQGSYNEQFF.

The chain joins TRBV14 to TRBJ2-5; D remains ambiguous. The CDR3 runs 16 residues. V was cut by 0 bases and J by 1 base, with 12 bases left in between. The V gene's germline CDR1 is SGHDN and CDR2 FVKESK. The CDR3 here is CASSQDRKLLQETQYF. Written as DNA, the CDR3 is TGTGCCAGCAGCCAAGACCGAAAACTCCTCCAAGAGACCCAGTACTTC.

The rearrangement joins TRBV13 to TRBJ2-1, with D tentatively TRBD2 (6 bases). Trimming took off 5 bases at V and 5 bases at J, with 16 bases between the two ends. Germline values: CDR1 PRHDT, CDR2 FYEKMQ (reference sequence). This CDR3 is 15 amino acids long. CDR3 loop: CASSRRGTDNNEQFF. CDR3 DNA: TGTGCCAGCAGCCGCCGCGGGACGGACAACAATGAGCAGTTCTTC.

This rearrangement joins TRBV2 to TRBJ2-1, with 7 bases lining up with TRBD2. This CDR3 region has 15 residues. The V gene end was trimmed by 6 bases and the J gene end by 5 bases; junction bases not matched to a gene: 10. Germline V gene sequence: CDR1 SNHLY, CDR2 FYNNEI. Written as DNA, the CDR3 is TGTGCCAGCAGGCCCCTAGCGGTTCCCAACAATGAGCAGTTCTTC. This gives the protein CASRPLAVPNNEQFF.

The chain has TRBV4-1 and TRBJ2-5, with no clear D. V was clipped by 1 base and J by 5 bases, with 11 bases between them. Germline CDR1 and CDR2: MGHRA and YSYEKL. The CDR3 contains 14 residues. This chain's CDR3 is CASSQGPEKETQYF. Here the CDR3 DNA reads TGCGCCAGCAGCCAAGGCCCGGAGAAGGAGACCCAGTACTTC.

This clone showed up just once. This sequence joins TRBV7-6 and TRBJ2-1; a weak D match, TRBD1 (6 bases). CDR1 SGHVS and CDR2 FNYEAQ come from the germline V gene. CDR3 length: 16 residues. V shed 1 base and J shed 3 bases, with 13 bases lying between them. Here the CDR3 DNA reads TGTGCCAGCAGCTTAGACGCGCGACAGGTCTACAATGAGCAGTTCTTC. The encoded protein is CASSLDARQVYNEQFF.

The chain uses TRBV7-3 and TRBJ1-2; tentatively, D is TRBD1 (5 bases). In germline, CDR1 is SGHTA, CDR2 FQGTGA. The CDR3 spans 13 residues. V was trimmed by 3 bases and J by 8 bases, leaving 13 bases between them. The CDR3 sequence is CASSFGQGTGYTF. CDR3 sequence (DNA): TGTGCCAGCAGCTTCGGGCAGGGTACAGGCTACACCTTC.

The chain combines TRBV5-4 with TRBJ2-5, with 9 bases that match TRBD1. CDR1 SGHNT and CDR2 YYREEE come from the germline V gene (reference sequence). Trimming removed 4 bases from V and 5 bases from J; junction bases left unmatched: 15. This CDR3 comprises 17 residues. The CDR3 loop is CASSLTPGQGYRETQYF. The CDR3 nucleotides are TGTGCCAGCAGCCTCACACCGGGACAGGGTTATCGCGAGACCCAGTACTTC.

The chain links TRBV11-2 to TRBJ2-2, with unresolved D. The germline V and J ends were trimmed by 1 base and 10 bases, with 7 bases remaining between them. This CDR3 is 12 amino acids long. Germline CDR1 and CDR2: SGHAT and FQNNGV. Here the CDR3 reads CASSLGQLELFF. CDR3 DNA sequence: TGTGCCAGCAGCTTAGGGCAGTTGGAGCTGTTTTTT.